Below, 20 T cell receptor beta chains from the same sample are listed, as sequenced in a study of shared clonotypes between healthy human individuals. CD45RO-negative, CCR7-selected cells formed the naive CD8 fraction, which excluded terminally differentiated effector memory CD45RA+ cells. Repertoires were generated with immunoSEQ multiplex PCR, while TCRdb's copy carries only in-frame clones and drops some. The table records about 750,000 clones, more than 85% of them present only once. Sequenced input: naive CD8+ T cells sorted from blood. The receptors originated from a man younger than 45 in good health.

The V gene is TRBV10-3, the J gene TRBJ2-3; 8 nucleotides align to TRBD1. The CDR3 has 18 amino acids. Germline loops: CDR1 ENHRY, CDR2 SYGVKD. V gave up 4 bases and J gave up 5 bases; unmatched junction bases: 17. DNA of the CDR3: TGTGCCATCAGTGGCCCCGCCGGACAGGGTACGATGGGAGATACGCAGTATTTT. This codes for CAISGPAGQGTMGDTQYF.

In this sample, this clone turned up a few times. The chain uses TRBV29-1 and TRBJ2-7, with a tentative D call TRBD1 (6 bases). CDR3 length: 16 residues. Germline CDR1 SQVTM, CDR2 ANQGSEA. The germline V and J ends were trimmed by 1 base and 3 bases, with 19 bases remaining between them. The CDR3 protein is CSVEGILTGPFYEQYF. As DNA, the CDR3 is TGCAGCGTTGAAGGGATTTTGACAGGCCCTTTCTACGAGCAGTACTTC.

The V and J genes are TRBV5-5 and TRBJ2-3; D unresolved. This CDR3 spans 13 amino acids. With 7 bases removed from V and 2 bases from J, the gap between germline ends came to 11 bases. Germline CDR1 SGHKS, CDR2 YYEKEE (reference sequence). The CDR3 bases are TGTGCCAGCGAAGGCGAGAACACAGATACGCAGTATTTT. Translated, it gives CASEGENTDTQYF.

This clone was seen once. The genes are TRBV29-1 and TRBJ2-3; 10 nucleotides match TRBD2. The CDR3 has 14 amino acids. Germline V gives CDR1 SQVTM, CDR2 ANQGSEA. Trimming at V came to 4 bases and at J to 5 bases, leaving 6 bases not matched to a gene. The CDR3 spells CSVVPAGGGDTQYF. The CDR3 nucleotides read TGCAGCGTTGTTCCAGCGGGAGGGGGAGATACGCAGTATTTT.

This chain links TRBV6-6 with TRBJ1-2, with D unresolved. The CDR3 consists of 15 residues. The V gene's germline CDR1 is MNHNY and CDR2 SVGAGI (reference sequence). V was pared by 2 bases and J by 6 bases, with 16 bases between. The CDR3 nucleotides read TGTGCCAGCAGTTACAGTACGCAAGGGTTGGATGGCTACACCTTC. Translated: CASSYSTQGLDGYTF.

The gene calls are TRBV6-1 and TRBJ1-5, with D unclear. V was pared by 8 bases and J by 0 bases, with 11 bases between. The length of the CDR3 is 14 residues. The germline gives CDR1 MNHNS, CDR2 SASEGT. CDR3 region: CASWSGDSNQPQHF. As DNA, the CDR3 is TGTGCCAGCTGGTCCGGGGATAGCAATCAGCCCCAGCATTTT.

This chain links TRBV6-5 with TRBJ2-7; D is possibly TRBD1 (5 bases). CDR1 and CDR2 (germline): MNHEY, SVGAGI. The CDR3 is made up of 12 amino acids. Trimming pared 8 bases from V and 2 bases from J, leaving 10 bases between. CDR3 loop: CASGAPTYEQYF. CDR3 nucleotides: TGTGCCAGCGGGGCACCTACCTACGAGCAGTACTTC.

The chain is built from TRBV7-9 and TRBJ2-1; 11 bases are a match to TRBD2. Germline CDR1 reads SEHNR; CDR2 reads FQNEAQ (reference sequence). The V segment lost 4 bases and the J segment 9 bases; nucleotides outside the gene matches: 14. This CDR3 has 17 residues. Here the CDR3 reads CASSSPGLAESRGEQFF. DNA of the CDR3: TGTGCCAGCAGCTCCCCGGGACTAGCGGAATCTCGGGGTGAGCAGTTCTTC.

The genes are TRBV2 and TRBJ1-5; D call uncertain. The V gene lost 3 bases and the J gene lost 9 bases, with 18 bases spanning the gap. CDR1 and CDR2 from the germline V gene are SNHLY and FYNNEI. CDR3 length: 15 amino acids. The CDR3, as DNA: TGTGCCAGCAGTGAGCAGGTCTTAATAGTCCGGCCCCAGCATTTT. It specifies CASSEQVLIVRPQHF.

The chain carries TRBV14 and TRBJ2-1, with 9 bases fitting TRBD1. Germline lookup yields CDR1 SGHDN and CDR2 FVKESK. The CDR3 is 15 amino acids. V dropped 4 bases and J dropped 7; count of bases not matched to a gene: 8. The CDR3 loop is CASSPGQGKPNEQFF. The CDR3 coding sequence is TGTGCCAGCAGCCCTGGACAGGGGAAACCTAATGAGCAGTTCTTC.

The chain combines TRBV28 with TRBJ2-3; 10 positions match TRBD2. This CDR3 region has 18 residues. Germline-derived CDR1 and CDR2 are MDHEN and SYDVKM. The J segment lost 2 bases and the V segment lost 7 bases, leaving 15 bases of the junction unmatched. The chain's CDR3 is CASTGLAGDVPITDTQYF. CDR3 sequence (DNA): TGTGCCAGCACTGGTCTAGCGGGAGATGTACCGATCACAGATACGCAGTATTTT.

J is TRBJ2-1 and V is TRBV27, with 8 bases matching TRBD1. The length of the CDR3 is 16 residues. With V trimmed by 0 bases and J by 5 bases, 6 bases remained unmatched. Germline CDR1 is MNHEY and CDR2 is SMNVEV (reference sequence). CDR3 loop: CASSLSRTGSHNEQFF. CDR3 nucleotide sequence: TGTGCCAGCAGTTTATCGCGGACAGGGTCGCACAATGAGCAGTTCTTC.

The V and J genes are TRBV29-1 and TRBJ2-3; 11 positions agree with TRBD2. V was pared by 4 bases and J by 4 bases, with 7 bases of the junction left unmatched. CDR1 and CDR2 from the germline V gene are SQVTM and ANQGSEA. The CDR3 spans 15 residues. The CDR3 loop is CSVVGLAGGSDTQYF. Here the CDR3 DNA reads TGCAGCGTTGTAGGTCTAGCGGGAGGCTCAGATACGCAGTATTTT.

For this clone: The same CDR3 is also encoded by other DNA sequences in this sample. The chain uses TRBV28 and TRBJ2-7; D not certain. The V gene's germline CDR1 is MDHEN and CDR2 SYDVKM. Trimming took 6 bases from V and 3 from J, leaving 3 bases between them. CDR3 length: 10 amino acids. The CDR3 bases are TGTGCCAGCAGCCACTACGAGCAGTACTTC. Amino acids: CASSHYEQYF.

This clone was seen a single time. The chain uses TRBV4-3 and TRBJ2-7; D is undetermined. V was cut by 1 base and J by 3 bases, with 13 bases left in between. Germline CDR1 reads LGHNA; CDR2 reads YSLEER. The CDR3 loop spans 15 amino acids. CDR3 amino acids: CASSQGFARFYEQYF. The CDR3 DNA reads as TGCGCCAGCAGCCAAGGGTTCGCGCGGTTCTACGAGCAGTACTTC.

The chain combines TRBV27 with TRBJ1-1, with 9 bases identical to TRBD1. Per germline, CDR1 MNHEY and CDR2 SMNVEV (reference sequence). The junction had 8 bases not matched to a gene; V was cut back by 8 bases and J by 1 base. This CDR3 is 15 amino acids long. In nucleotides, the CDR3 is TGTGCCAGCTCTCGCGGGACAGGGAGGAACACTGAAGCTTTCTTT. It translates to CASSRGTGRNTEAFF.

V usage is TRBV10-3 and J usage is TRBJ2-5; 10 bases map to TRBD1. The germline CDR1 and CDR2 sequences are ENHRY and SYGVKD. The CDR3 length is 15 residues. Losses at the gene ends were 10 bases for V and 3 bases for J; bases not matched to a gene: 11. CDR3 in amino acids: CASSSSGQGKETQYF. CDR3 coding DNA: TGTGCCAGCTCCTCTTCGGGACAGGGGAAAGAGACCCAGTACTTC.

The rearrangement links TRBV4-1 to TRBJ2-2; a weak D match, TRBD1 (6 bases). V dropped 4 bases and J dropped 5 bases, with 14 bases sitting between them. Germline CDR1 reads MGHRA; CDR2 reads YSYEKL. The CDR3 sequence is 15 residues long. Here the CDR3 reads CASSLEGVRTGELFF. The CDR3 DNA sequence: TGCGCCAGCAGCCTTGAGGGGGTGCGGACCGGGGAGCTGTTTTTT.

This chain joins TRBV7-9 and TRBJ1-5; D unresolved. The CDR3 totals 13 residues. The V gene lost 6 bases and the J gene lost 2 bases, with 8 bases spanning the gap. Germline values: CDR1 SEHNR, CDR2 FQNEAQ (reference sequence). The CDR3: CASRGPGNQPQHF. The CDR3 DNA reads as TGTGCCAGCAGGGGCCCTGGCAATCAGCCCCAGCATTTT.

The V gene is TRBV5-1, the J gene TRBJ2-7; 10 positions agree with TRBD2. The V and J ends lost 0 bases and 6 bases, in that order; junction bases with no gene match: 12. The CDR3 extends over 17 amino acids. CDR1 is SGHRS, CDR2 YFSETQ, per germline. In DNA, the CDR3 is TGCGCCAGCAGCTTGGACGGTAGCGGGAGGAGGAAGGGCGAGCAGTACTTC. It translates to CASSLDGSGRRKGEQYF.